This TCR beta chain was recorded in a study of blood T cell repertoires in COVID-19. The overall study: Samples came from the United States, Italy and Spain, spanning acute and convalescent COVID-19. Nucleic acid was either cDNA or gDNA, and it came from T cells, B-cell-depleted T cells, or PBMCs.

Enrollment of patients from Seattle took place during active infection, with longitudinal follow-up. Original data processing: Reference gene primer amplification gave estimated nucleated cell counts. Generated by immunoSEQ multiplex PCR, the TCRdb table keeps only in-frame clones and is missing some. The D gene and trimming were derived from the DNA, and the V and J assignments and clone size from that table. The table records 130,000 to 150,000 clones, roughly 77% of them present only once. This clone showed up just once. The sample comprised peripheral blood. The receptor's source is a woman in her 70s with COVID-19, enrolled during active disease.

DNA of the CDR3: TGTGCCAGCAGTCTAGCGGGGGGGGGCACAGATACGCAGTATTTT. It codes for CASSLAGGGTDTQYF. The chain employs TRBV6-1 and TRBJ2-3, with 12 bases identical to TRBD2. V dropped 5 bases and J dropped 1; count of bases not matched to a gene: 1. Looked up from germline, CDR1 is MNHNS and CDR2 is SASEGT. The CDR3 extends over 15 amino acids.